These 18 T cell receptor beta chains originate from one sample sequenced in a study of type 1 and type 2 diabetes patients. Amplification started from genomic DNA. The TCR beta CDR3 region was amplified using 30 forward and 13 reverse primers. TCRdb independently ran MiXCR on the multiplex PCR reads; one entry per CDR3 protein. The profile shows under 300,000 distinct CDR3 sequences, around 47% of them singletons. Sequences were obtained from peripheral blood mononuclear cells (PBMCs). Source of these receptors: a man aged 18 to 29 with type 2 diabetes.

V and J are TRBV6-5 and TRBJ2-1, with D possibly being TRBD2 (5 bases). Germline V lookup: CDR1 MNHEY, CDR2 SVGAGI. The V end lost 4 bases, the J end lost 5 bases, and 9 bases lay between the germline ends. This CDR3 comprises 13 residues. CDR3 amino acids: CASSFRGDNEQFF. CDR3 nucleotide sequence: TGTGCCAGCAGTTTTCGGGGAGACAATGAGCAGTTCTTC.

The sample holds a few counts of this clonotype. The chain uses TRBV13 and TRBJ1-1; D is unclear. V lost 4 bases to trimming and J lost 3 bases, with 6 bases between them. Looked up from germline, CDR1 is PRHDT and CDR2 is FYEKMQ (reference sequence). CDR3 size: 12 residues. For the CDR3, the DNA is TGTGCCAGCAGCTCCCTTTACACTGAAGCTTTCTTT. This translates into CASSSLYTEAFF.

The V call is TRBV24-1, the J call TRBJ2-1; a weak D match, TRBD2 (6 bases). CDR1 and CDR2 from the germline V gene are KGHDR and SFDVKD. The CDR3 contains 11 residues. V lost 6 bases to trimming and J lost 10 bases, with 9 bases between them. CDR3 coding DNA: TGTGCCACCAGTTGGGCGGGAGAGCAGTTCTTC. It translates to CATSWAGEQFF.

CDR3 in DNA: TGTGCCAGCAGTGAGGAGGGAACCGGGGAGCTGTTTTTT. It specifies CASSEEGTGELFF. The chain joins TRBV2 to TRBJ2-2; maybe TRBD2 (6 bases). Trimming cost V 3 bases and J 5 bases, with 7 bases left between them. The length of the CDR3 is 13 residues. The germline V gene has CDR1 SNHLY and CDR2 FYNNEI. The full variable domain, with the rest looked up from reference TRBV2 and TRBJ2-2, is EPEVTQTPSHQVTQMGQEVILRCVPISNHLYFYWYRQILGQKVEFLVSFYNNEISEKSEIFDDQFSVERPDGSNFTLKIRSTKLEDSAMYFCASSEEGTGELFFGEGSRLTVL.

The CDR3 reads CASNFLAGGPVGELFF. CDR3 in DNA: TGTGCCAGCAACTTTCTAGCGGGAGGGCCCGTCGGGGAGCTGTTTTTT. The rearrangement joins TRBV5-8 to TRBJ2-2; 12 nucleotides match TRBD2. The CDR3 spans 16 residues. Germline CDR1 is SGHTS and CDR2 is YDEGEE. The J segment lost 7 bases and the V segment lost 6 bases, leaving 10 bases of the junction unmatched.

V is TRBV9 and J is TRBJ1-2, with 7 bases aligning to TRBD1. This CDR3 comprises 14 residues. CDR1 is SGDLS and CDR2 is YYNGEE in the germline V gene. Germline trimming cut 0 bases from V and 6 bases from J; bases unmatched to any gene: 5. For the CDR3, the DNA is TGTGCCAGCAGCGTAGTAGGGGGCGGACATGGCTACACCTTC. Encoded protein: CASSVVGGGHGYTF.

The chain employs TRBV27 and TRBJ2-1; 7 bases map to TRBD2. This CDR3 has 14 residues. V shed 4 bases, J shed 6 bases, and the junction held 6 bases outside the gene matches. The germline V gene encodes CDR1 MNHEY and CDR2 SMNVEV (reference sequence). The CDR3 region is CASSSRGGGNEQFF. For the CDR3, the DNA is TGTGCCAGCAGTTCTCGAGGCGGGGGCAATGAGCAGTTCTTC.

V gene TRBV2 combines with J gene TRBJ1-2; D not resolved. Trimming pared 8 bases from V and 3 bases from J, leaving 10 bases between. Germline V gives CDR1 SNHLY, CDR2 FYNNEI. The CDR3 is 12 amino acids. CDR3: CASGNWDYGYTF. The CDR3 region has the DNA TGTGCCAGCGGAAACTGGGACTATGGCTACACCTTC.

V and J are TRBV13 and TRBJ2-5; TRBD1 matches at 9 bases. The J call is doubtful: the DNA matches TRBJ2-1 better. The CDR3 extends over 16 amino acids. Germline CDR1 PRHDT, CDR2 FYEKMQ (reference sequence). Here the CDR3 reads CASSEDDRGYRNEQFF. Here the CDR3 DNA reads TGTGCCAGCAGTGAAGATGACAGGGGGTATCGCAATGAGCAGTTCTTC.

This chain links TRBV12-3 or TRBV12-4 with TRBJ1-1; D is perhaps TRBD1 (6 bases). V lost 3 bases and J 8 bases, leaving 13 bases between the germline ends. This CDR3 region has 13 residues. The CDR3 nucleotides read TGTGCCAGCAGTTTTTCCGGGACAAGCGAAGCTTTCTTT. Its translation: CASSFSGTSEAFF.

This chain joins TRBV2 and TRBJ1-1, with D maybe TRBD1 (5 bases). The CDR3 length is 14 residues. Looked up from germline, CDR1 is SNHLY and CDR2 is FYNNEI. V was trimmed by 2 bases and J by 1 base, leaving 8 bases between them. The CDR3 here is CASSENGGNTEAFF. CDR3 sequence (DNA): TGTGCCAGCAGTGAAAACGGGGGGAACACTGAAGCTTTCTTT.

The chain recombines TRBV28 with TRBJ2-7; 10 nucleotides line up with TRBD1. Germline CDR1 MDHEN, CDR2 SYDVKM. V shed 4 bases and J 9 bases; nucleotides not matched to a gene: 15. This CDR3 spans 16 amino acids. CDR3 nucleotide sequence: TGTGCCAGCAGTTCAGCGGCGGGACAGGGGTTTTTTGTGCAGTACTTC. It is translated as CASSSAAGQGFFVQYF.

This clonotype was observed at least ten times. The rearrangement uses TRBV7-6 and TRBJ2-7; 13 bases fit TRBD2. CDR3 length equals 15 residues. The germline CDR1 and CDR2 sequences are SGHVS and FNYEAQ. J was trimmed by 6 bases and V by 5 bases; bases with no gene match: 7. CDR3 sequence reads: CASSARTSGRGEQYF. The CDR3 nucleotides read TGTGCCAGCAGCGCGAGGACTAGCGGGAGAGGCGAGCAGTACTTC.

This clonotype has just a few counts. This chain joins TRBV30 and TRBJ2-1; D may be TRBD2 (5 bases). This CDR3 is 16 amino acids long. The V and J ends lost 8 bases and 6 bases respectively, with 26 bases between them. Per germline, CDR1 GTSNPN and CDR2 SVGIG (reference sequence). The chain's CDR3 is CASSLRGRPLVNEQFF. The CDR3, as DNA: TGTGCCAGCAGCCTCCGGGGAAGGCCACTTGTCAATGAGCAGTTCTTC.

This clonotype was counted only a few times. The rearrangement links TRBV29-1 to TRBJ1-2; 9 bases agree with TRBD1. Germline CDR1 and CDR2: SQVTM and ANQGSEA. The CDR3 loop spans 13 amino acids. Trimming at V came to 8 bases and at J to 8 bases, leaving 12 bases not matched to a gene. The CDR3 DNA follows: TGCAGCTTCTACCGGGACAGGGTCGACGGCTACACCTTC. Translating it yields CSFYRDRVDGYTF.

This clonotype came up a few times. This chain connects TRBV20-1 to TRBJ2-7; D is possibly TRBD2 (6 bases). The germline V gene has CDR1 DFQATT and CDR2 SNEGSKA (reference sequence). The germline V and J ends were trimmed by 6 bases and 4 bases, with 16 bases remaining between them. The CDR3 is made up of 13 amino acids. The CDR3 reads CSATPGLSYEQYF. Written as DNA, the CDR3 is TGCAGTGCGACCCCGGGACTTTCTTACGAGCAGTACTTC.

This sequence joins TRBV6-6 and TRBJ1-1; D gene uncertain. The V end lost 2 bases, the J end lost 5 bases, and 0 bases lay between the germline ends. Germline CDR1 reads MNHNY; CDR2 reads SVGAGI (reference sequence). The CDR3 totals 10 residues. The CDR3 DNA is TGTGCCAGCAGTTACACTGAAGCTTTCTTT. As protein: CASSYTEAFF.

This chain links TRBV27 with TRBJ1-5; maybe TRBD1 (5 bases). Germline V gene lookup returns CDR1 MNHEY and CDR2 SMNVEV (reference sequence). CDR3 length: 15 amino acids. With 3 bases removed from V and 0 bases from J, the gap between germline ends came to 9 bases. CDR3 DNA sequence: TGTGCCAGCAGTTTGACAGCCTATAGCAATCAGCCCCAGCATTTT. Translation gives CASSLTAYSNQPQHF.